The clone carrying this T cell receptor (beta chain) was found a few times. This specimen belongs to a study of T cells in Graves' hyperthyroidism and ophthalmopathy. V shed 5 bases and J shed 1 base, with 15 bases lying between them. This CDR3 spans 17 amino acids. Germline CDR1 is SEHNR and CDR2 is FQNEAQ (reference sequence). Amplification of TCR beta CDR3 regions was performed using RNA transcripts as template. RT-PCR in the first round (using the HTBI primer set) targeted the TCR CDR3. A single record per CDR3 protein comes from TCRdb applying MiXCR to the multiplex PCR reads. The sample carries more than 500,000 distinct CDR3 sequences, about 16% recorded once.

The rearrangement links TRBV7-9 to TRBJ1-6; possibly TRBD1 for D (6 bases). Sequenced material: blood. The sequence was collected from a woman under 40 with Graves' ophthalmopathy. CDR3 DNA: TGTGCCAGCAGCCACAAGGGGGAGGTGTCCTATAATTCACCCCTCCACTTT. This gives the protein CASSHKGEVSYNSPLHF. Drawing the rest from reference TRBV7-9 and TRBJ1-6, the complete variable domain is DTGVSQNPRHKITKRGQNVTFRCDPISEHNRLYWYRQTLGQGPEFLTYFQNEAQLEKSRLLSDRFSAERPKGSFSTLEIQRTEQGDSAMYLCASSHKGEVSYNSPLHFGNGTRLTVT.